These 27 T cell receptor beta chains were sequenced from one sample in a study of OX40 agonist ivuxolimab in advanced cancers. TCRdb keeps only in-frame clones here, not all; method: immunoSEQ multiplex PCR. Found here are some 59,000 clones, under 95% of them singletons; the top ten hold approximately 8.3%. This sample comprised CD4+ or CD8+ T cells sorted from blood, obtained in a trial of the OX40 agonist ivuxolimab. Source of these receptors: an adult with an advanced solid tumor such as melanoma, head and neck, liver or kidney cancer.

This chain connects TRBV5-4 to TRBJ2-5, with 11 bases that match TRBD2. CDR1 is SGHNT and CDR2 is YYREEE in the germline V gene (reference sequence). The V segment lost 2 bases and the J segment 3 bases; nucleotides outside the gene matches: 0. CDR3 length equals 14 residues. The CDR3 coding sequence is TGTGCCAGCAGCTTTAGCGGGGGGGAAGAGACCCAGTACTTC. Translation: CASSFSGGEETQYF.

This clone was seen a single time. The chain couples TRBV28 to TRBJ2-7, with TRBD1 identical over 8 bases. The V and J ends lost 2 bases and 3 bases, in that order; junction bases with no gene match: 3. The CDR3 is made up of 14 amino acids. Germline-derived CDR1 and CDR2 are MDHEN and SYDVKM. The CDR3 bases are TGTGCCAGCAGTTTAAGGGGACAGGTCTACGAGCAGTACTTC. Translating gives CASSLRGQVYEQYF.

This clone was observed a single time. The rearrangement links TRBV7-2 to TRBJ1-6; perhaps TRBD1 as D (5 bases). The CDR3 covers 17 residues. Germline V gene sequence: CDR1 SGHTA, CDR2 FQGNSA. Between the trimmed V and J ends, which lost 5 bases and 0 bases, there was a span of 14 bases. CDR3 in DNA: TGTGCCAGCAGCCCGGGACTCAGGAGCTCCTATAATTCACCCCTCCACTTT. It translates to CASSPGLRSSYNSPLHF. Full variable domain (missing parts from reference TRBV7-2 and TRBJ1-6): GAGVSQSPSNKVTEKGKDVELRCDPISGHTALYWYRQSLGQGLEFLIYFQGNSAPDKSGLPSDRFSAERTGGSVSTLTIQRTQQEDSAVYLCASSPGLRSSYNSPLHFGNGTRLTVT.

The table lists this clone with a count of one. This chain uses TRBV4-3 with TRBJ1-2, with 7 bases that match TRBD1. Losses at the gene ends were 0 bases for V and 6 bases for J; bases not matched to a gene: 7. CDR3 length equals 15 residues. The V gene's germline CDR1 is LGHNA and CDR2 YSLEER. For the CDR3, the DNA is TGCGCCAGCAGCCAAGAACAGGGGATGAAGAATGGCTACACCTTC. It translates to CASSQEQGMKNGYTF.

The chain couples TRBV4-1 to TRBJ2-2; no clear D. V lost 1 base to trimming and J lost 1 base, with 4 bases between them. The CDR3 length is 14 residues. Per the germline V gene, CDR1 is MGHRA and CDR2 is YSYEKL. CDR3 nucleotides: TGCGCCAGCAGCCAAGCTCGGAACACCGGGGAGCTGTTTTTT. This sequence encodes CASSQARNTGELFF.

The chain recombines TRBV7-6 with TRBJ2-7; no clear D. The germline CDR1 and CDR2 sequences are SGHVS and FNYEAQ. This CDR3 spans 12 amino acids. V lost 5 bases, J lost 5 bases, and 10 bases lay in between. The CDR3: CASSPGLDEQYF. DNA for the CDR3: TGTGCCAGCAGCCCCGGGCTCGACGAGCAGTACTTC.

The V and J genes are TRBV19 and TRBJ1-2, with 10 bases identical to TRBD1. Trimming took 6 bases from V and 4 from J; bases not matched to a gene: 5. CDR1 LNHDA and CDR2 SQIVND come from the germline V gene (reference sequence). This CDR3 region has 14 residues. The CDR3: CASRTGGSVYGYTF. DNA of the CDR3: TGTGCCAGTAGGACAGGGGGCTCGGTCTATGGCTACACCTTC.

This chain links TRBV6-1 with TRBJ1-1; D gene unclear. V gave up 2 bases and J gave up 7 bases, with 20 bases separating them. The CDR3 is 16 residues long. Germline V lookup: CDR1 MNHNS, CDR2 SASEGT. This CDR3 reads CASSEYFPVGGREAFF. As DNA, the CDR3 is TGTGCCAGCAGTGAATACTTCCCCGTAGGAGGACGTGAAGCTTTCTTT.

The chain joins TRBV4-2 to TRBJ2-1; no reliable D call. Germline V gene data show CDR1 as LGHNA and CDR2 as YNFKEQ. Trimming pared 0 bases from V and 0 bases from J, leaving 9 bases between. CDR3 length equals 16 residues. CDR3 residues: CASSQEGQRSYNEQFF. The CDR3 nucleotides read TGTGCCAGCAGCCAAGAAGGTCAGCGCTCCTACAATGAGCAGTTCTTC.

The chain combines TRBV30 with TRBJ1-3, with 9 bases aligning to TRBD1. Germline V gene sequence: CDR1 GTSNPN, CDR2 SVGIG (reference sequence). The CDR3 has 18 amino acids. V was pared by 0 bases and J by 4 bases, with 13 bases of the junction left unmatched. CDR3 region: CAWSVPDRGITVGNTIYF. The CDR3 region has the DNA TGTGCCTGGAGTGTACCCGACAGGGGGATTACGGTCGGAAACACCATATATTTT.

In DNA, the CDR3 is TGTGCCATCAGTGAGTCGCAGGGGAACACTGAAGCTTTCTTT. The encoded protein is CAISESQGNTEAFF. This chain uses TRBV10-3 with TRBJ1-1, with D maybe TRBD1 (5 bases). V gave up 0 bases and J gave up 1 base, with 6 bases separating them. Germline CDR1 reads ENHRY; CDR2 reads SYGVKD. The CDR3 is 14 amino acids.

This chain joins TRBV7-6 and TRBJ2-1; perhaps D is TRBD1 or TRBD2 (5 bases each). Deletions cut 5 bases from V and 6 bases from J, with 17 bases between. The CDR3 runs to 15 residues. Germline V gives CDR1 SGHVS, CDR2 FNYEAQ. The CDR3 here is CASSPPGLDFNEQFF. CDR3 DNA sequence: TGTGCCAGCAGCCCCCCGGGGCTCGATTTCAATGAGCAGTTCTTC. Combining the CDR3 with reference TRBV7-6 and TRBJ2-1 gives the whole variable domain GAGVSQSPRYKVTKRGQDVALRCDPISGHVSLYWYRQALGQGPEFLTYFNYEAQQDKSGLPNDRFSAERPEGSISTLTIQRTEQRDSAMYRCASSPPGLDFNEQFFGPGTRLTVL.

The rearrangement links TRBV5-1 to TRBJ1-2, with D tentatively TRBD1 (6 bases). The germline V gene has CDR1 SGHRS and CDR2 YFSETQ. V lost 4 bases, J lost 5 bases, and 18 bases lay in between. The CDR3 is made up of 15 amino acids. The CDR3 is CASSLSRGAYYGYTF. Written as DNA, the CDR3 is TGCGCCAGCAGCCTCTCACGGGGGGCGTATTATGGCTACACCTTC.

V is TRBV9 and J is TRBJ2-2; no clear D gene. CDR3 size: 14 residues. The V gene lost 4 bases and the J gene lost 4 bases, with 11 bases spanning the gap. Germline V CDR1 and CDR2: SGDLS, YYNGEE. The CDR3 protein is CASSLGYPTGELFF. Written as DNA, the CDR3 is TGTGCCAGCAGCTTAGGGTACCCCACCGGGGAGCTGTTTTTT. Variable domain in full (rest from reference TRBV9 and TRBJ2-2): DSGVTQTPKHLITATGQRVTLRCSPRSGDLSVYWYQQSLDQGLQFLIQYYNGEERAKGNILERFSAQQFPDLHSELNLSSLELGDSALYFCASSLGYPTGELFFGEGSRLTVL.

The chain employs TRBV5-8 and TRBJ1-2, with D hard to call. The CDR3 runs to 12 residues. The V end lost 1 base, the J end lost 6 bases, and 7 bases lay between the germline ends. Germline V gene lookup returns CDR1 SGHTS and CDR2 YDEGEE. CDR3 in DNA: TGTGCCAGCAGCTTGCGAGGGAATGGCTACACCTTC. Its translation: CASSLRGNGYTF.

CDR3: CSVPITGAGEQYF. For the CDR3, the DNA is TGCAGCGTCCCAATAACAGGGGCTGGCGAGCAGTACTTC. The genes are TRBV29-1 and TRBJ2-7; the match to TRBD1 covers 7 bases. Trimming took 6 bases from V and 6 from J; bases not matched to a gene: 11. Germline CDR1 reads SQVTM; CDR2 reads ANQGSEA. This CDR3 spans 13 amino acids.

The gene calls are TRBV19 and TRBJ1-3; D uncertain. The CDR3 is 15 residues long. Trimming pared 7 bases from V and 2 bases from J, leaving 15 bases between. CDR1 LNHDA and CDR2 SQIVND come from the germline V gene (reference sequence). CDR3 bases: TGTGCCAGTAACCCCGATGAAGGTACTGGAAACACCATATATTTT. Translating it yields CASNPDEGTGNTIYF.

The V gene is TRBV19, the J gene TRBJ1-1; a weak D match, TRBD1 (5 bases). V was shortened by 3 bases and J by 4 bases, with 12 bases between the two germline ends. Germline V CDR1 and CDR2: LNHDA, SQIVND (reference sequence). The CDR3 is 14 amino acids. The CDR3 sequence is CASSISHRGTEAFF. The CDR3 DNA reads as TGTGCCAGTAGTATCTCACATAGGGGCACTGAAGCTTTCTTT.

The chain uses TRBV6-5 and TRBJ1-1; no firm D call. Trimming cost V 5 bases and J 8 bases, with 9 bases left between them. The CDR3 extends over 11 amino acids. CDR1 is MNHEY and CDR2 is SVGAGI in the germline V gene. The CDR3 DNA is TGTGCCAGCAGTACGAGGATCGAAGCTTTCTTT. Translating it yields CASSTRIEAFF.

This chain uses TRBV21-1 with TRBJ1-5. TRBV21-1 is termed a pseudogene. The CDR3 is made up of 16 amino acids. As DNA, the CDR3 is TGTGCCAGCAGCAAAAGGGGACGGGCTAGCAATCAGCCCCAGCATTTT. It codes for CASSKRGRASNQPQHF.

V gene TRBV21-1 combines with J gene TRBJ1-3. TRBV21-1 is a listed pseudogene. This CDR3 is built from 15 residues. CDR3: CAKLGTGSSGNTIYF. For the CDR3, the DNA is TGTGCCAAATTGGGGACGGGAAGCTCTGGAAACACCATATATTTT.

J is TRBJ2-1 and V is TRBV9; TRBD1 matches 9 bases. The trim removed 4 bases at V and 6 bases at J, leaving 2 bases unmatched. CDR3 length: 13 residues. Looked up from germline, CDR1 is SGDLS and CDR2 is YYNGEE. The CDR3 region has the DNA TGTGCCAGCAGCCCGACAGGGGGCAATGAGCAGTTCTTC. Its protein is CASSPTGGNEQFF.

The chain combines TRBV11-2 with TRBJ1-4; weak D call: TRBD1 (5 bases). The CDR3 has 15 amino acids. Trimming shortened V by 4 bases and J by 6 bases, and 15 bases separated the two germline ends. Looked up from germline, CDR1 is SGHAT and CDR2 is FQNNGV. The CDR3 sequence: CASSSIRGVDEKLFF. The CDR3 coding sequence is TGTGCCAGCAGCTCAATCCGAGGGGTTGATGAAAAACTGTTTTTT.

The genes are TRBV5-6 and TRBJ2-3; D remains unclear. Between the trimmed V and J ends, which lost 4 bases and 2 bases, there was a span of 11 bases. The V gene's germline CDR1 is SGHDT and CDR2 YYEEEE. The CDR3 spans 14 residues. CDR3 sequence: CASSIDISTDTQYF. The CDR3 DNA follows: TGTGCCAGCAGCATAGACATATCCACAGATACGCAGTATTTT.

The V call is TRBV15, the J call TRBJ2-1; D gene unclear. Trimming shortened V by 4 bases and J by 4 bases, and 5 bases separated the two germline ends. CDR3 size: 12 residues. The germline CDR1 and CDR2 sequences are LNHNV and YYDKDF (reference sequence). CDR3 coding DNA: TGTGCCACCAGCACAACTTACAATGAGCAGTTCTTC. Amino acid sequence: CATSTTYNEQFF.

CDR3 coding DNA: TGTGCCACCAGCAGCAGACTAGCGGGAGGTATGTCGTTCGAGCAGTACTTC. Translation gives CATSSRLAGGMSFEQYF. The chain employs TRBV15 and TRBJ2-7; 13 nucleotides align to TRBD2. The germline V gene encodes CDR1 LNHNV and CDR2 YYDKDF (reference sequence). The CDR3 is 17 amino acids. V gave up 3 bases and J gave up 6 bases; unmatched junction bases: 11. Full variable domain (missing parts from reference TRBV15 and TRBJ2-7): DAMVIQNPRYQVTQFGKPVTLSCSQTLNHNVMYWYQQKSSQAPKLLFHYYDKDFNNEADTPDNFQSRRPNTSFCFLDIRSPGLGDTAMYLCATSSRLAGGMSFEQYFGPGTRLTVT.

The gene calls are TRBV7-9 and TRBJ2-7; D may be TRBD2 (5 bases). This CDR3 is built from 14 residues. Germline values: CDR1 SEHNR, CDR2 FQNEAQ (reference sequence). The V and J ends lost 4 bases and 5 bases respectively, with 15 bases between them. CDR3 in DNA: TGTGCCAGCAGCTCTGGAGGCCCGGGGAACGAGCAGTACTTC. Amino acid sequence: CASSSGGPGNEQYF.